Below, one T cell receptor (beta chain) is given with its context. Trimming took 5 bases from V and 4 from J; bases not matched to a gene: 8. Germline V gives CDR1 SEHNR, CDR2 FQNEAQ (reference sequence). This CDR3 is 15 amino acids long. The source of the sample is a study of control samples from healthy donors and cancer patients. The assay was immunoSEQ multiplex PCR, and TCRdb's table has in-frame clones only and misses some. The sample gives 100,000 to 150,000 clones, around 93% of which show up once; around 2.1% is in the top ten. Sequences were obtained from blood. The V gene is TRBV7-9, the J gene TRBJ2-5, with 9 bases fitting TRBD2. This receptor was obtained from a woman between 45 and 60 years old in good health. The DNA of the CDR3 is TGTGCCAGCAGCGCCGGGACTAGCAGGCGAGAGACCCAGTACTTC. It codes for CASSAGTSRRETQYF.